The 5 T cell receptor beta chains given below trace back to one sample, sequenced in a study of blood T cell repertoires in COVID-19. Using immunoSEQ multiplex PCR, the repertoire was profiled, and TCRdb retains in-frame clones only, with some absent. The sample yields approximately 220,000 clones, about 86% seen once. The source material was peripheral blood. These receptors were obtained from a man aged 55 to 70 who had recovered from COVID-19.

V is TRBV9 and J is TRBJ1-2; D is undetermined. V shed 0 bases and J shed 2 bases, with 8 bases lying between them. Germline V CDR1 and CDR2: SGDLS, YYNGEE. This CDR3 region has 14 residues. CDR3 DNA: TGTGCCAGCAGCGTAGAAAACAGAAACTATGGCTACACCTTC. Translated, it gives CASSVENRNYGYTF. The full variable domain, with the rest looked up from reference TRBV9 and TRBJ1-2, is DSGVTQTPKHLITATGQRVTLRCSPRSGDLSVYWYQQSLDQGLQFLIQYYNGEERAKGNILERFSAQQFPDLHSELNLSSLELGDSALYFCASSVENRNYGYTFGSGTRLTVV.

The chain couples TRBV12-3 or TRBV12-4 to TRBJ2-5, with 8 bases fitting TRBD1. CDR3 length: 13 amino acids. Trimming cost V 6 bases and J 5 bases; bases outside gene matches: 5. CDR3 sequence reads: CASRRRGLETQYF. For the CDR3, the DNA is TGTGCCAGCAGGCGCAGGGGGCTGGAGACCCAGTACTTC.

The chain uses TRBV6-5 and TRBJ2-3, with a possible D match to TRBD2 (5 bases). Deletions cut 4 bases from V and 5 bases from J, with 16 bases between. Germline CDR1 is MNHEY and CDR2 is SVGAGI. The CDR3 runs 15 residues. The CDR3 protein is CASSWIGDEGDTQYF. In nucleotides, the CDR3 is TGTGCCAGCAGTTGGATTGGGGATGAGGGAGATACGCAGTATTTT.

The chain recombines TRBV5-4 with TRBJ1-1; the D is unclear. Germline CDR1 is SGHNT and CDR2 is YYREEE (reference sequence). Trimming removed 0 bases at V and 2 bases at J, with 11 bases between. The CDR3 loop spans 15 amino acids. The CDR3 spells CASSLVGVGNTEAFF. Here the CDR3 DNA reads TGTGCCAGCAGCTTGGTCGGGGTGGGAAACACTGAAGCTTTCTTT.

J is TRBJ1-5 and V is TRBV19; D is undetermined. CDR1 is LNHDA, CDR2 SQIVND, per germline (reference sequence). The CDR3 loop spans 14 amino acids. V lost 2 bases and J lost 10, with 15 bases in between. Here the CDR3 DNA reads TGTGCCAGTAGTATAACGGCAGGCCCAAAACCCCAGCATTTT. Encoded protein: CASSITAGPKPQHF.